The 22 T cell receptor beta chains given below trace back to one sample, sequenced in a study of cytomegalovirus exposure and HLA in healthy donors. This PCR relied on a set of 60 Vbeta primers and 13 Jbeta primers. Assay used: immunoSEQ multiplex PCR; TCRdb lists only in-frame clones, some missing. The data show under 200,000 clones, over 70% seen once. The sequenced sample consisted of PBMCs. These receptors were collected from a woman between 35 and 50 years old in good health and CMV-seropositive.

In this sample, this clone turned up once. The chain couples TRBV19 to TRBJ1-1, with 9 bases matching TRBD1. The CDR3 runs to 18 residues. V gave up 4 bases and J gave up 0 bases; unmatched junction bases: 12. Germline V gene data show CDR1 as LNHDA and CDR2 as SQIVND (reference sequence). Here the CDR3 reads CASSKGTGLGMVNTEAFF. The CDR3 DNA reads TGTGCCAGTAGTAAAGGGACAGGGCTGGGGATGGTGAACACTGAAGCTTTCTTT.

This clone was picked up a small number of times. The chain's CDR3 is CASSSSTGIYGYTF. The CDR3, as DNA: TGTGCCAGCAGCTCTTCGACAGGGATCTATGGCTACACCTTC. The V gene is TRBV7-9, the J gene TRBJ1-2; TRBD1 aligns across 7 bases. Germline CDR1 and CDR2: SEHNR and FQNEAQ (reference sequence). CDR3 length: 14 residues. With V trimmed by 4 bases and J by 4 bases, 6 bases remained unmatched.

The CDR3 protein is CASTLIGAGLAETDTQYF. CDR3 nucleotide sequence: TGTGCCAGCACCCTAATAGGGGCGGGACTAGCGGAAACAGATACGCAGTATTTT. The chain has TRBV11-2 and TRBJ2-3, with 11 positions matching TRBD2. CDR1 and CDR2 (germline): SGHAT, FQNNGV. J gave up 3 bases and V 7 bases, and 15 bases lay outside the gene matches. The CDR3 is 18 amino acids.

The V call is TRBV9, the J call TRBJ2-7; D gene unclear. CDR1 and CDR2 (germline): SGDLS, YYNGEE. CDR3 size: 14 residues. V was clipped by 3 bases and J by 0 bases, with 10 bases between them. In nucleotides, the CDR3 is TGTGCCAGCAGCGCCCGACTGGGCTCCTACGAGCAGTACTTC. It is translated as CASSARLGSYEQYF.

This clone was seen just once. The genes are TRBV11-2 and TRBJ2-7, with D hard to call. Germline-derived CDR1 and CDR2 are SGHAT and FQNNGV. The V end lost 3 bases, the J end lost 2 bases, and 8 bases lay between the germline ends. This CDR3 has 13 residues. CDR3 amino acids: CASSFGQAYEQYF. The CDR3 coding sequence is TGTGCCAGCAGCTTCGGTCAGGCCTACGAGCAGTACTTC.

The chain carries TRBV30 and TRBJ2-7; D perhaps matches TRBD1 (5 bases). Trimming left V 5 bases short and J 4 bases short, with 18 bases between. CDR1 is GTSNPN, CDR2 SVGIG, per germline (reference sequence). This CDR3 contains 14 residues. The CDR3 DNA follows: TGTGCCTGGGGTGGAACTGACAGTTATTACGAGCAGTACTTC. This sequence encodes CAWGGTDSYYEQYF.

The chain is built from TRBV30 and TRBJ1-2; TRBD1 matches at 7 bases. This CDR3 is built from 13 residues. Germline V gives CDR1 GTSNPN, CDR2 SVGIG (reference sequence). The ends lost 7 bases at V and 9 bases at J; junction bases unmatched: 14. CDR3 amino acids: CALSKTGAPSYTF. DNA of the CDR3: TGTGCCTTATCAAAAACAGGGGCTCCGAGCTACACCTTC.

This chain connects TRBV11-2 to TRBJ2-1; 11 bases line up with TRBD2. V lost 5 bases and J lost 7; bases outside the gene matches: 13. CDR3 length: 17 amino acids. CDR1 is SGHAT and CDR2 is FQNNGV in the germline V gene. The CDR3, as DNA: TGTGCCAGCAGCCCCACTGCCCCGGGACTAGCGGTAAATGAGCAGTTCTTC. Encoded protein: CASSPTAPGLAVNEQFF.

The chain recombines TRBV7-9 with TRBJ1-2; 7 positions agree with TRBD1. The CDR3 has 15 residues. V was clipped by 6 bases and J by 0 bases; unmatched bases: 7. Germline V gene sequence: CDR1 SEHNR, CDR2 FQNEAQ (reference sequence). For the CDR3, the DNA is TGTGCCAGCAGTCCGGACAGGACAGCTAACTATGGCTACACCTTC. This codes for CASSPDRTANYGYTF. Drawing the rest from reference TRBV7-9 and TRBJ1-2, the complete variable domain is DTGVSQNPRHKITKRGQNVTFRCDPISEHNRLYWYRQTLGQGPEFLTYFQNEAQLEKSRLLSDRFSAERPKGSFSTLEIQRTEQGDSAMYLCASSPDRTANYGYTFGSGTRLTVV.

A note on this clone: One end of the junction is discordant with germline, which a read error may explain. V is TRBV4-3 and J is TRBJ2-6, with D tentatively TRBD1 (5 bases). The CDR3 is made up of 15 amino acids. Germline CDR1 and CDR2: LGHNA and YSLEER. This CDR3 reads CASSQELSGANGLTF. The CDR3 nucleotides read TGCGCCAGCAGCCAAGAACTCTCTGGGGCCAACGGCCTGACTTTC.

This clone was seen once. The chain links TRBV6-6 to TRBJ1-3; 8 bases map to TRBD1. With V trimmed by 7 bases and J by 2 bases, 10 bases remained unmatched. This CDR3 comprises 16 residues. CDR1 and CDR2 (germline): MNHNY, SVGAGI (reference sequence). The CDR3 loop is CASTLTGALAGNTIYF. The CDR3 nucleotides read TGTGCCAGCACCCTGACAGGGGCGCTCGCTGGAAACACCATATATTTT.

The chain links TRBV6-1 to TRBJ2-7, with TRBD1 matching over 8 bases. The CDR3 sequence is 14 residues long. From germline, CDR1 is MNHNS and CDR2 SASEGT. The junction had 15 bases not matched to a gene; V was cut back by 11 bases and J by 6 bases. CDR3 protein: CAASHTDRAPEQYF. CDR3 in DNA: TGTGCCGCCTCCCACACGGACAGGGCACCCGAGCAGTACTTC.

This chain links TRBV27 with TRBJ2-1; tentatively, D is TRBD1 (6 bases). The CDR3 length is 17 residues. The V end lost 0 bases, the J end lost 3 bases, and 15 bases lay between the germline ends. Germline V gene sequence: CDR1 MNHEY, CDR2 SMNVEV (reference sequence). CDR3 coding DNA: TGTGCCAGCAGTTTATCCCGTGGGGGCGTGGGCTACAATGAGCAGTTCTTC. Its translation: CASSLSRGGVGYNEQFF.

The chain carries TRBV28 and TRBJ1-4; a weak D match, TRBD1 (5 bases). Trimming left V 5 bases short and J 3 bases short, with 13 bases between. This CDR3 is 15 amino acids long. Germline lookup yields CDR1 MDHEN and CDR2 SYDVKM. The CDR3 DNA reads TGTGCCAGCAGTGACCTAGGGGATCCTAATGAAAAACTGTTTTTT. Translating it yields CASSDLGDPNEKLFF.

The chain employs TRBV28 and TRBJ2-7, with D tentatively TRBD1 (6 bases). Germline V CDR1 and CDR2: MDHEN, SYDVKM. V lost 6 bases, J lost 3 bases, and 18 bases lay in between. CDR3 length equals 15 residues. The CDR3: CASRTAQGNFYEQYF. The CDR3 DNA sequence: TGTGCCAGCAGGACAGCACAGGGTAATTTCTACGAGCAGTACTTC.

This chain connects TRBV28 to TRBJ1-1; D unclear. The V end lost 4 bases, the J end lost 11 bases, and 17 bases lay between the germline ends. CDR3 length: 13 amino acids. Germline-derived CDR1 and CDR2 are MDHEN and SYDVKM. The CDR3 bases are TGTGCCAGCAGTTCCCCCCCCTCGGGTCGGGCTTTCTTT. Amino acid sequence: CASSSPPSGRAFF.

The chain joins TRBV25-1 to TRBJ1-1; D may be TRBD1 (6 bases). The V and J ends lost 6 bases and 0 bases respectively, with 11 bases between them. The V gene's germline CDR1 is MGHDK and CDR2 SYGVNS. CDR3 length: 14 residues. The CDR3 DNA reads TGTGCCAGCAGCCAGGGGAGGGTGAACACTGAAGCTTTCTTT. Amino acids: CASSQGRVNTEAFF. The full variable domain, rest sourced from reference TRBV25-1 and TRBJ1-1, is EADIYQTPRYLVIGTGKKITLECSQTMGHDKMYWYQQDPGMELHLIHYSYGVNSTEKGDLSSESTVSRIRTEHFPLTLESARPSHTSQYLCASSQGRVNTEAFFGQGTRLTVV.

This sequence joins TRBV7-2 and TRBJ1-1; 7 bases line up with TRBD1. Germline V lookup: CDR1 SGHTA, CDR2 FQGNSA. With 3 bases clipped from V and 5 bases from J, the junction kept 9 bases outside the gene matches. The CDR3 covers 15 residues. The CDR3 bases are TGTGCCAGCAGCTTGGCCAGACAGGGTGGGACTGAAGCTTTCTTT. It yields the protein CASSLARQGGTEAFF.

In nucleotides, the CDR3 is TGTGCCAGCAGTATAAAGGGACAGGGCGTTCGGGGCTACACCTTC. This codes for CASSIKGQGVRGYTF. This chain connects TRBV6-1 to TRBJ1-2; 9 bases fit TRBD1. The CDR3 consists of 15 residues. The germline CDR1 and CDR2 sequences are MNHNS and SASEGT. Trimming cost V 5 bases and J 8 bases; bases outside gene matches: 12.

This chain joins TRBV6-5 and TRBJ2-2; D may be TRBD2 (7 bases). Germline V gives CDR1 MNHEY, CDR2 SVGAGI. The CDR3 totals 15 residues. The germline V and J ends were trimmed by 7 bases and 5 bases, with 17 bases remaining between them. This chain's CDR3 is CASKVGRGATGELFF. The CDR3 coding sequence is TGTGCCAGCAAAGTAGGACGGGGGGCTACCGGGGAGCTGTTTTTT.

The rearrangement uses TRBV18 and TRBJ1-4; 7 bases are shared with TRBD1. The CDR3 runs 15 residues. From germline, CDR1 is KGHSH and CDR2 LQKENI. J lost 4 bases, V lost 5 bases, and 7 bases had no gene match. CDR3 in amino acids: CASSTGQALNEKLFF. CDR3 coding DNA: TGTGCCAGCTCAACAGGACAGGCCCTTAATGAAAAACTGTTTTTT.

This sequence joins TRBV9 and TRBJ2-1; possibly TRBD2 for D (7 bases). The CDR3 has 15 amino acids. V lost 0 bases, J lost 7 bases, and 14 bases lay in between. CDR1 and CDR2 (germline): SGDLS, YYNGEE. The CDR3 DNA reads TGTGCCAGCAGCGTAGGATGGCGGGGGCATAATGAGCAGTTCTTC. Encoded protein: CASSVGWRGHNEQFF.